This TCR beta chain is from a study of T cells in Graves' hyperthyroidism and ophthalmopathy. Study at large: Peripheral blood was obtained at initial diagnosis, preceding any treatment.

Together with thyroid ultrasound, orbital computed tomography, serum thyroxine and TRAb, clinical symptoms were used for diagnoses. The V gene's germline CDR1 is MNHEY and CDR2 SMNVEV (reference sequence). The length of the CDR3 is 14 residues. The V gene end was trimmed by 8 bases and the J gene end by 4 bases; junction bases not matched to a gene: 8. The investigators amplified TCR beta CDR3 regions from RNA transcripts. The HTBI primer set was used in a first-round RT-PCR of the TCR CDR3. TCRdb recomputed calls from the multiplex PCR reads with MiXCR, one row per CDR3 protein. The sample includes hundreds of thousands of distinct CDR3 sequences, around 21% of them seen just once. Findings and caveats of the study: Separating ophthalmopathy from stable hyperthyroidism was achieved by a 13 V-J model. In the blood, most expanded thyroid clonotypes above 0.001 appeared as well.

Notes on this clonotype: Its matching antigen is unknown.

Sample: blood. The TCR comes from a man aged 25-45 years with Graves' ophthalmopathy. The chain joins TRBV27 to TRBJ2-7; 10 nucleotides line up with TRBD2. The DNA for the CDR3 is TGTGCCAGCCGCCCACTAGCGGGGCTGTACGAGCAGTACTTC. This encodes CASRPLAGLYEQYF.